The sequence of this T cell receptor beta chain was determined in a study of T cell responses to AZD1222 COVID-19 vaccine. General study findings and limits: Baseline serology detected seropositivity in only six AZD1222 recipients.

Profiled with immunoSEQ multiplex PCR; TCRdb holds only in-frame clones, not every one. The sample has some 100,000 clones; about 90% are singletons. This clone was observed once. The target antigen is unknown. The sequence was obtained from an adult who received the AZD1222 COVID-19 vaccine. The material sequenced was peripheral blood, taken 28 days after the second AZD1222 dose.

The CDR3 DNA is TGCGCCAGCAGCTTGGCGGCAGAACGTGGCTACACCTTC. This gives the protein CASSLAAERGYTF. The chain is built from TRBV5-1 and TRBJ1-2, with D unclear. The CDR3 spans 13 residues. V shed 0 bases and J shed 7 bases, with 10 bases lying between them. Germline-derived CDR1 and CDR2 are SGHRS and YFSETQ.